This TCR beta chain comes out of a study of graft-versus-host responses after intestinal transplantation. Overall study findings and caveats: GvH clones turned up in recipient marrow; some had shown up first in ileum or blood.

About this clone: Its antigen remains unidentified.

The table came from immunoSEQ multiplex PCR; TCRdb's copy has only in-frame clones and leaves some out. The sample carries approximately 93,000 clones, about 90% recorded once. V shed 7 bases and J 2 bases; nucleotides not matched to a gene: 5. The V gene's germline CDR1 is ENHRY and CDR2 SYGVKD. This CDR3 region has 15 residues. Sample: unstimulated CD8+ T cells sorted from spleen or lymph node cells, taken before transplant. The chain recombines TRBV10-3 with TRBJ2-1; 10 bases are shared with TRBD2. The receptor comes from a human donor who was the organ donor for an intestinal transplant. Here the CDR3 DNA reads TGTGCCATCAAGCAGCGGGAGGGCCCCTACAATGAGCAGTTCTTC. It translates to CAIKQREGPYNEQFF.